This is a list of T cell receptor beta chains from one sample in a study of blood T cell repertoires in COVID-19. Profiling relied on immunoSEQ multiplex PCR, and the TCRdb table lists in-frame clones only, not all of them. The data hold about 250,000 clones, with approximately 88% observed a single time. The sequenced sample was peripheral blood. Receptors originate from a man between 40 and 49 years old with acute or convalescent COVID-19. The CDR3 runs from the conserved cysteine through the conserved F or W. D genes are given only for firm matches. Only part of the rows carry a size: once, few, many, or a class if the clone is expanded.

size	V	D	J	CDR3	DNA
-	TRBV20-1	-	TRBJ1-1	CSASTGFPSTEAFF	TGCAGTGCTAGTACAGGGTTCCCGTCCACTGAAGCTTTCTTT
-	TRBV7-5	-	TRBJ2-1	CVRRPHRGNEQFF	TGTGTCAGAAGACCGCACAGGGGCAATGAGCAGTTCTTC
-	TRBV11-2	-	TRBJ1-6	CASSLETGNSPLHF	TGTGCCAGCAGCTTAGAGACTGGAAATTCACCCCTCCACTTT
-	TRBV6-5	TRBD1	TRBJ1-5	CASGTARNQPQHF	TGTGCCAGCGGGACAGCCCGAAATCAGCCCCAGCATTTT
few	TRBV7-2	TRBD1	TRBJ1-2	CASSTGQGLYGYTF	TGTGCCAGCAGCACCGGACAGGGACTCTATGGCTACACCTTC
-	TRBV5-5	-	TRBJ2-5	CASRREWKLETQYF	TGTGCCAGCAGGAGGGAGTGGAAACTAGAGACCCAGTACTTC
-	TRBV7-9	-	TRBJ2-3	CASSLDTVQDTQYF	TGTGCCAGCAGCTTAGATACAGTACAAGATACGCAGTATTTT
-	TRBV18	TRBD1	TRBJ2-6	CASSPPTGGGSGANVLTF	TGTGCCAGCTCACCACCCACAGGGGGAGGCTCTGGGGCCAACGTCCTGACTTTC
few	TRBV29-1	-	TRBJ1-1	CSVSTTGGTEAFF	TGCAGCGTTAGTACTACGGGAGGGACTGAAGCTTTCTTT
-	TRBV5-1	-	TRBJ1-2	CASSRGLRDGYTF	TGCGCCAGCAGCCGGGGATTACGGGATGGCTACACCTTC
-	TRBV15	-	TRBJ1-3	CATSSRAGNTIYF	TGTGCCACCAGCAGCAGGGCTGGAAACACCATATATTTT
-	TRBV5-1	TRBD2	TRBJ2-1	CASSLRASGRLSSYNEQFF	TGCGCCAGCAGCTTGAGGGCTAGCGGGAGGCTGAGCTCCTACAATGAGCAGTTCTTC
once	TRBV10-1	-	TRBJ1-3	CASSGQFSGNTIYF	TGCGCCAGCAGTGGACAGTTCTCTGGAAACACCATATATTTT
few	TRBV5-4	-	TRBJ2-3	CASSLQGTDTQYF	TGTGCCAGCAGCTTACAGGGCACAGATACGCAGTATTTT
few	TRBV12-3/TRBV12-4	-	TRBJ1-4	CASSSPGEKLFF	TGTGCCAGCAGTTCGCCAGGCGAAAAACTGTTTTTT
-	TRBV6-5	-	TRBJ1-1	CASSTGLEAFF	TGTGCCAGCAGTACGGGACTTGAAGCTTTCTTT
-	TRBV5-5	TRBD2	TRBJ2-2	CASSLPGLAGNTGELFF	TGTGCCAGCAGCCTACCGGGACTAGCGGGGAACACCGGGGAGCTGTTTTTT
-	TRBV9	TRBD2	TRBJ2-2	CASSVGSWGGRAHGELFF	TGTGCCAGCAGCGTGGGGTCATGGGGCGGGAGGGCCCACGGGGAGCTGTTTTTT
-	TRBV7-2	-	TRBJ2-7	CASSPNRDNEQYF	TGTGCCAGCAGCCCCAACAGGGACAACGAGCAGTACTTC
-	TRBV7-3	TRBD1	TRBJ1-1	CASSFDRESTEAFF	TGTGCCAGCAGCTTCGACAGGGAGAGCACTGAAGCTTTCTTT
-	TRBV19	-	TRBJ1-5	CASTGDSNQPQHF	TGTGCCAGTACAGGCGATAGCAATCAGCCCCAGCATTTT
-	TRBV7-8	TRBD2	TRBJ2-7	CASSPSRQGIIGTSGREYF	TGTGCCAGCAGCCCCTCGCGGCAGGGGATTATCGGGACTAGCGGTCGGGAGTACTTC
-	TRBV18	-	TRBJ2-2	CASSPPDRKNTGELFF	TGTGCCAGCTCACCACCCGACAGAAAGAACACCGGGGAGCTGTTTTTT
-	TRBV6-1	TRBD2	TRBJ2-2	CASSENSGRNTGELFF	TGTGCCAGCAGTGAAAATAGCGGGAGAAACACCGGGGAGCTGTTTTTT
-	TRBV11-2	TRBD2	TRBJ2-1	CASSRGTSVHNEQFF	TGTGCCAGCAGCCGGGGGACTAGCGTCCACAATGAGCAGTTCTTC
-	TRBV19	-	TRBJ1-1	CASSIVGSAFF	TGTGCCAGTAGTATAGTCGGGTCGGCTTTCTTT
-	TRBV19	TRBD2	TRBJ2-7	CASRPAGGNSYEQYF	TGTGCCAGCCGGCCCGCGGGAGGGAACTCCTACGAGCAGTACTTC